The 10 T cell receptor beta chains below all came from one sample that was sequenced in a study of blood T cells in healthy people across ages (dated by TCRdb to the mid-2010s). Libraries were constructed by 5' RACE. The second PCR ran for roughly 7 to 11 cycles and used a J-beta primer mix along with a sample-barcoded 5' primer. TCRdb reprocessing: public reads trimmed at Q25 with fastp, clones called with MiXCR, in-frame beta chains kept. CDR3 protein sequences are deduplicated, and each keeps its most common genes and DNA. In all, the sample holds fewer than 2 million distinct CDR3 sequences, and around 42% of those were seen once. The ten biggest clones cover around 23% of the sample. The sample was blood. The receptor source for this set is a human donor in good health.

This clonotype has just a few counts. The chain employs TRBV20-1 and TRBJ2-7; D remains ambiguous. This CDR3 is 17 amino acids long. Germline V gene lookup returns CDR1 DFQATT and CDR2 SNEGSKA (reference sequence). V was pared by 6 bases and J by 0 bases, with 24 bases between. CDR3 in amino acids: CSAPNSAWARSSYEQYF. Written as DNA, the CDR3 is TGCAGTGCCCCCAACTCGGCTTGGGCCAGGAGCTCCTACGAGCAGTACTTC.

This clonotype was counted between two and nine times. CDR3 sequence reads: CASSETLWDRVSNEQYF. The CDR3 nucleotides are TGTGCCAGCAGTGAGACTCTATGGGACCGCGTTTCCAACGAGCAGTACTTC. The chain employs TRBV6-1 and TRBJ2-7; D may match TRBD1 or TRBD2 (5 bases each). Deletions cut 3 bases from V and 5 bases from J, with 23 bases between. This CDR3 is 17 amino acids long. Germline CDR1 and CDR2: MNHNS and SASEGT.

This clonotype was counted at least ten times. This sequence joins TRBV7-2 and TRBJ2-1, with 8 bases aligning to TRBD2. CDR3 size: 14 residues. Germline V CDR1 and CDR2: SGHTA, FQGNSA. V gave up 5 bases and J gave up 7 bases; unmatched junction bases: 7. The CDR3 loop reads CASSPGGPKNEQFF. As DNA, the CDR3 is TGTGCCAGCAGCCCGGGGGGGCCGAAGAATGAGCAGTTCTTC.

Worth noting for this clonotype: It may be a read error: a sequence one base away is much more abundant. This chain connects TRBV25-1 to TRBJ2-7; maybe TRBD1 (5 bases). CDR1 and CDR2 (germline): MGHDK, SYGVNS. The V and J ends lost 8 bases and 3 bases respectively, with 8 bases between them. The CDR3 loop spans 11 amino acids. The CDR3 nucleotides are TGTGCCAGCGCCCAGGGCTACGAGCAGTACTTC. Its translation: CASAQGYEQYF.

Ten or more counts support this clonotype. The chain uses TRBV7-9 and TRBJ2-7; D gene unclear. Germline CDR1 is SEHNR and CDR2 is FQNEAQ (reference sequence). The CDR3 runs to 14 residues. V lost 1 base and J 2 bases, leaving 9 bases between the germline ends. The DNA for the CDR3 is TGTGCCAGCAGCTTAGGCGGCTTAACCTACGAGCAGTACTTC. It codes for CASSLGGLTYEQYF.

The rearrangement uses TRBV29-1 and TRBJ2-4; tentatively, D is TRBD2 (6 bases). Germline V lookup: CDR1 SQVTM, CDR2 ANQGSEA. V lost 3 bases and J lost 13, with 22 bases in between. The CDR3 totals 14 residues. In DNA form, the CDR3 reads TGCAGCGTTGATAAACAAAGCGGGTCCTACGGGCAGTACTTC. This sequence encodes CSVDKQSGSYGQYF.

The rearrangement joins TRBV25-1 to TRBJ1-1; D uncertain. Germline V CDR1 and CDR2: MGHDK, SYGVNS. The length of the CDR3 is 14 residues. V was cut by 8 bases and J by 4 bases, with 17 bases left in between. The CDR3 DNA is TGTGCCAGCCCGAAGGGTTGGTCGAGCACTGAAGCTTTCTTT. This gives the protein CASPKGWSSTEAFF.

This clonotype was observed once. This chain joins TRBV5-6 and TRBJ1-2, with a possible D match to TRBD1 (5 bases). CDR1 and CDR2 (germline): SGHDT, YYEEEE. The V end was cut by 0 bases, the J end by 4 bases, with 19 bases between. This CDR3 has 17 amino acids. Here the CDR3 reads CASSLALPGRERYGYTF. The CDR3 DNA sequence: TGTGCCAGCAGCTTGGCCCTCCCCGGCAGGGAACGCTATGGCTACACCTTC.

The rearrangement links TRBV20-1 to TRBJ1-1, with D possibly matching TRBD1 (5 bases). V lost 5 bases to trimming and J lost 1 base, with 11 bases between them. Per the germline V gene, CDR1 is DFQATT and CDR2 is SNEGSKA (reference sequence). The CDR3 length is 13 residues. This chain's CDR3 is CSAGRGENTEAFF. CDR3 DNA: TGCAGTGCTGGCCGGGGGGAGAACACTGAAGCTTTCTTT.

This clonotype was counted only a few times. The chain is built from TRBV4-1 and TRBJ1-2, with 8 bases matching TRBD1. Germline trimming cut 0 bases from V and 4 bases from J; bases unmatched to any gene: 10. CDR1 and CDR2 (germline): MGHRA, YSYEKL. The CDR3 contains 17 residues. The CDR3 nucleotides are TGCGCCAGCAGCCAAGATTCCGGGACAGGCCGGGGCTATGGCTACACCTTC. It specifies CASSQDSGTGRGYGYTF.